The entry below describes one T cell receptor (beta chain). Its antigen is not identified. The data are from a study of T cells in Graves' hyperthyroidism and ophthalmopathy. The CDR3 runs to 13 residues. V lost 8 bases to trimming and J lost 6 bases, with 16 bases between them. Germline lookup yields CDR1 SNHLY and CDR2 FYNNEI. Each ophthalmopathy patient scored at least 3 on the Clinical Activity Score and at least 4 on NOSPECS grade, with duration under 3 months. The study excluded patients with uncontrolled infection, other autoimmune disease, pregnancy or lactation. Notes on the study in general: Onset of ophthalmopathy came a median approximately 6.5 months after the model predicted it.

TCR beta CDR3 regions were amplified from RNA transcripts. An initial round of RT-PCR targeting the TCR CDR3 relied on the HTBI primer set. TCRdb recomputed calls from the multiplex PCR reads with MiXCR, one row per CDR3 protein. The sample has roughly 550,000 distinct CDR3 sequences; about 16% are singletons. The chain carries TRBV2 and TRBJ1-1, with TRBD1 as a possible D gene (6 bases). This receptor was taken from a woman younger than 45 with Graves' ophthalmopathy. Material for sequencing was blood. The CDR3, as DNA: TGTGCCAGCGTAACAGGGCCCTTTCCTGAAGCTTTCTTT. Its translation: CASVTGPFPEAFF.